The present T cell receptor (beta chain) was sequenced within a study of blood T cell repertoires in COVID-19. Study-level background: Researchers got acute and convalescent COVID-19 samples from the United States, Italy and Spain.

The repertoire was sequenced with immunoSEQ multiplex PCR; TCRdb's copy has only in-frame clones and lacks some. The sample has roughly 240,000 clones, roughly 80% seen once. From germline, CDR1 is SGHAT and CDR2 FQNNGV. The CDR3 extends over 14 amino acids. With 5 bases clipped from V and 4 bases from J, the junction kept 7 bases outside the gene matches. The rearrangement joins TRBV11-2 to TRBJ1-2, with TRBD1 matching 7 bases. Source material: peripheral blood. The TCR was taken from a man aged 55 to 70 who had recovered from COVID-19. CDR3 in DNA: TGTGCCAGCAGCATAATACAGGGGCGCTATGGCTACACCTTC. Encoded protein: CASSIIQGRYGYTF.